The T cell receptor (beta chain) under discussion was sequenced for a study of T cells after yellow fever vaccination (dated by TCRdb to between 2018 and 2020). In terms of the full investigation: The SMART-Seq v4 Ultra Low Input RNA kit was used to prepare libraries from fractions with low cell numbers. To follow T-cell clones before and after primary and booster YFV17D yellow fever vaccination, bulk TCR alpha and beta repertoires were sequenced over time. The cohort comprised two healthy male donors, one aged 18 to 29 and one aged 30 to 40 years. Bulk PBMC replicates and cell subsets were isolated from blood drawn at multiple timepoints before and after both primary and secondary immunization. Overall study outcomes, separate from this receptor: A small fraction of clonotypes appeared in both the CD4 and CD8 compartments, likely as a result of convergent recombination. The secondary T-cell response was found to be weaker but faster than the primary response, with a peak reached on day 5 rather than on day 15. After the booster, most clones that had expanded after primary vaccination were detected again (around 97% of CD4 and around nine tenths of CD8), suggesting broad maintenance of memory. Because the study included only two donors, the extent to which the findings can be generalized is limited. Computational filtering was required because FACS-sorted repertoires could contain abundant contaminating clonotypes from the bulk population.

The trim is 3 bases for V and 5 bases for J, with a gap of 9 bases between the germline ends. Based on the germline V gene, the CDR1 and CDR2 sequences are SQVTM and ANQGSEA. There are 12 amino acids in the CDR3, from cysteine to phenylalanine inclusive. The retained sequence is limited to the CDR3, 36 bases, with the frame set at the first base. This clonotype was found many times. Its antigen remains unidentified. No much larger clonotype is one base removed from it; base qualities were not supplied. This specimen's treatment or condition label, interpreted: live attenuated yellow fever vaccine strain. A standard Ficoll-Paque protocol was used to isolate PBMCs from peripheral blood. CD4 and CD8 T-cell fractions were isolated with Dynabeads CD4 and CD8 positive selection kits. RNA was extracted with TriZol from bulk PBMCs, CD4 and CD8 fractions, and dextramer-positive and dextramer-negative fractions.

TCR cDNA was made using 5'RACE template switching, a step that added a universal primer site and unique molecular identifiers. Priming of cDNA synthesis was performed from both the TCR alpha and TCR beta constant segments. Library amplification used two PCR steps, and the second PCR step added sample barcodes and sequencing adapters. Libraries were sequenced on Illumina HiSeq 2500 (2x100 bp) or NovaSeq (2x150 bp). The study's processing was this. Demultiplexing of reads and collapsing into UMI consensus sequences were performed with MIGEC, and V(D)J alignment was carried out with MiXCR. Vaccine-responding clonotypes were defined with edgeR using replicate PBMC samples, requiring FDR below 0.01 and a log2 fold change above 5 up to day 15. Each bulk clonotype was labeled CD4 or CD8 based on which sequenced repertoire, CD4 or CD8, contained the clonotype at higher abundance. TCRdb reprocessing: public reads trimmed at Q25 with fastp, clones called with MiXCR, in-frame beta chains kept. When rows share a CDR3 protein, they turn into one entry using the most common DNA and genes. TCRdb's processing, not the study's, gives the V and J calls here. This sample comprises 120,000 or so distinct CDR3 sequences, 7.2% of them detected only once. Over 2.5% of the sample comes from the top ten.

The chain couples TRBV29-1 to TRBJ2-3, with TRBD1 perhaps the D gene, on 5 matching bases. The sequence was collected from a man in his late teens or twenties who received the YFV17D yellow fever vaccine. Sequencing used CD4+ T cells sorted from PBMCs, obtained more than 35 days after the first yellow fever vaccination. CDR3 reads: CSVDRARDTQYF. Read as DNA, the sequence is TGCAGCGTTGACAGGGCGAGAGATACGCAGTATTTT.